Shown below are 11 T cell receptor beta chains from a single sample sequenced in a study of Graves' ophthalmopathy and Graves' hyperthyroidism. As the template, RNA transcripts were used to amplify TCR beta CDR3 regions. HTBI primers were used in a first-round RT-PCR, which preceded a second-round multiplex PCR. TCRdb analysed the multiplex PCR reads with MiXCR anew, one entry per CDR3 protein. The table has about 550,000 distinct CDR3 sequences, about 40% seen once. Sequencing input: peripheral blood or thyroid tissue (not recorded which). These receptors originate from an adult man with Graves' hyperthyroidism.

The chain carries TRBV5-1 and TRBJ2-3, with a tentative D call TRBD1 (5 bases). V lost 4 bases, J lost 4 bases, and 13 bases lay in between. The CDR3 consists of 14 residues. Per the germline V gene, CDR1 is SGHRS and CDR2 is YFSETQ. The CDR3 is CASSLTGLPDTQYF. CDR3 sequence (DNA): TGCGCCAGCAGCCTCACAGGTCTCCCAGATACGCAGTATTTT.

This clonotype was counted a few times. The rearrangement uses TRBV6-1 and TRBJ2-2; TRBD1 aligns across 8 bases. The CDR3 sequence is 16 residues long. CDR1 MNHNS and CDR2 SASEGT come from the germline V gene. Losses at the gene ends were 7 bases for V and 7 bases for J; bases not matched to a gene: 14. CDR3 sequence (DNA): TGTGCCAGCACCCTACGGACAGGGAAGGGGATCGGGGAGCTGTTTTTT. The encoded protein is CASTLRTGKGIGELFF.

Only a few counts were recorded for this clonotype. This rearrangement joins TRBV7-2 to TRBJ2-3, with 7 bases matching TRBD2. With 4 bases clipped from V and 1 base from J, the junction kept 5 bases outside the gene matches. The CDR3 has 15 amino acids. Per the germline V gene, CDR1 is SGHTA and CDR2 is FQGNSA. CDR3 in amino acids: CASSSREIGTDTQYF. CDR3 in DNA: TGTGCCAGCAGCTCGCGGGAGATCGGCACAGATACGCAGTATTTT.

This clonotype showed up just a few times. V usage is TRBV29-1 and J usage is TRBJ2-3; either TRBD1 or TRBD2 may supply D (5 bases each). Germline V gives CDR1 SQVTM, CDR2 ANQGSEA. This CDR3 has 14 residues. Trimming took off 4 bases at V and 0 bases at J, with 11 bases between the two ends. The CDR3 sequence: CSVGTGRSTDTQYF. CDR3 coding DNA: TGCAGCGTTGGGACGGGGCGCAGCACAGATACGCAGTATTTT.

This clonotype is a singleton in its sample. This may come from a read error, since a much larger clone is one base off. The V gene is TRBV7-9, the J gene TRBJ1-5; the D is unclear. Trimming took 4 bases from V and 0 from J, leaving 7 bases between them. The CDR3 loop spans 14 amino acids. Germline assignment: CDR1 SEHNR and CDR2 FQNEAQ (reference sequence). The CDR3 is CASSSGSSNQPQHF. The CDR3, as DNA: TGTGCCAGCAGCTCCGGGAGTAGCAATCAGCCCCAGCATTTT.

Of note for this clonotype: This may stem from a read error, because a much larger clone lies one nucleotide away. The rearrangement uses TRBV5-4 and TRBJ1-1; the D is unclear. The CDR3 runs 15 residues. CDR1 SGHNT and CDR2 YYREEE come from the germline V gene (reference sequence). This CDR3 reads CGSSLDPGGNTEAFF. The CDR3 DNA is TGTGGCAGCAGCTTGGACCCGGGAGGGAACACTGAAGCTTTCTTT.

This clonotype was detected many times. The J gene is TRBJ1-1, the V gene TRBV11-2; 7 nucleotides line up with TRBD1. This CDR3 region has 15 residues. Germline V lookup: CDR1 SGHAT, CDR2 FQNNGV. The V and J ends lost 5 bases and 1 base, in that order; junction bases with no gene match: 7. The CDR3 loop reads CASSPGTAGNTEAFF. In DNA form, the CDR3 reads TGTGCCAGCAGCCCAGGGACAGCTGGGAACACTGAAGCTTTCTTT. The variable domain in full, with the rest retrieved from reference TRBV11-2 and TRBJ1-1, is EAGVAQSPRYKIIEKRQSVAFWCNPISGHATLYWYQQILGQGPKLLIQFQNNGVVDDSQLPKDRFSAERLKGVDSTLKIQPAKLEDSAVYLCASSPGTAGNTEAFFGQGTRLTVV.

This clonotype was recorded a few times. J is TRBJ2-5 and V is TRBV2; 7 positions agree with TRBD1. The CDR3 runs 14 residues. The germline gives CDR1 SNHLY, CDR2 FYNNEI. Losses at the gene ends were 1 base for V and 5 bases for J; bases not matched to a gene: 4. DNA of the CDR3: TGTGCCAGCAGTGAAGGGACAGGCGGGGAGACCCAGTACTTC. Protein sequence: CASSEGTGGETQYF.

As to this clonotype: This sequence may be a read error, since a much larger clone differs from it by one base. The V gene is TRBV10-2, the J gene TRBJ2-7; D not resolved. This CDR3 is 13 amino acids long. Germline lookup yields CDR1 WSHSY and CDR2 SAAADI. DNA for the CDR3: TGCGCCGGCAGCGCCAGCAAGCGCTACGAGCAGTACTTC. Translating it yields CAGSASKRYEQYF.

This clonotype was seen ten or more times. The V and J genes are TRBV7-6 and TRBJ2-7; weak D call: TRBD2 (6 bases). CDR3 length equals 16 residues. The germline V gene encodes CDR1 SGHVS and CDR2 FNYEAQ. V lost 1 base and J 0 bases, leaving 13 bases between the germline ends. The CDR3 DNA follows: TGTGCCAGCAGCTTAGAGCCAACTAGCCGCTCCTACGAGCAGTACTTC. It yields the protein CASSLEPTSRSYEQYF.

This clonotype was seen more than once but under ten times. The chain links TRBV7-9 to TRBJ2-7; tentatively, D is TRBD1 (6 bases). Germline V gives CDR1 SEHNR, CDR2 FQNEAQ (reference sequence). V was cut by 6 bases and J by 5 bases, with 20 bases left in between. This CDR3 region has 15 residues. This CDR3 is CASSWSGAVMDEQYF. CDR3 DNA: TGTGCCAGCAGTTGGTCAGGGGCGGTAATGGACGAGCAGTACTTC.